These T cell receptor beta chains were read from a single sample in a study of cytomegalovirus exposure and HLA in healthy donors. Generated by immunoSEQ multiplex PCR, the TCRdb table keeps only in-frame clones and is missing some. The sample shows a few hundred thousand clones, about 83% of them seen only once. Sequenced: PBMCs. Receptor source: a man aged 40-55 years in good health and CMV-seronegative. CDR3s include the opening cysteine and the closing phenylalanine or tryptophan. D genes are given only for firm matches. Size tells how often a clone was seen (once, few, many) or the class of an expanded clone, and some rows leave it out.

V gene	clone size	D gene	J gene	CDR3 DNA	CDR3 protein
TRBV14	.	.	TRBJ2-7	TGTGCCAGCAGCCAAGCCTTGGTGTGGGCCGAGCAGTACTTC	CASSQALVWAEQYF
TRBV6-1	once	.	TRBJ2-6	TGTGCCAGCAGTGTCAGGGTTGGAAGCTCTGGGGCCAACGTCCTGACTTTC	CASSVRVGSSGANVLTF
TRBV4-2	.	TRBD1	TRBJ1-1	TGTGCCAGCAGCTTAGACAGGGCGAACACTGAAGCTTTCTTT	CASSLDRANTEAFF
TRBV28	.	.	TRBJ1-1	TGTGCCAGCAGTTCAGGGTATTGGGGGGGCACTGAAGCTTTCTTT	CASSSGYWGGTEAFF
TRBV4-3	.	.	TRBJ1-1	TGCGCCAGCAGCCACAGACAGGTCGGGAACACTGAAGCTTTCTTT	CASSHRQVGNTEAFF
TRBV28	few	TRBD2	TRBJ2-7	TGTGCCAGCAGTCGACCCGGGACTAGCGGGTACCCCTACGAGCAGTACTTC	CASSRPGTSGYPYEQYF
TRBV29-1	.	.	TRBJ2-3	TGCAGCGTTAGGGTGAGGAGGGCAGATACGCAGTATTTT	CSVRVRRADTQYF
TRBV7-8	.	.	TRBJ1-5	TGTGCCAGCAGCTTAGTTCAGGATCAGCCCCAGCATTTT	CASSLVQDQPQHF
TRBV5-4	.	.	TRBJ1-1	TGTGCCAGTGGCCCTATGAGGGACACTGAAGCTTTCTTT	CASGPMRDTEAFF
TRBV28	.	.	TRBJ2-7	TGTGCCAGCAGTTTCCCAGGCCGCTCCTACGAGCAGTACTTC	CASSFPGRSYEQYF
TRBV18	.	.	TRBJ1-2	TGTGCCAGCTCACCGGGTCCGGGAATCTACGGCTACACCTTC	CASSPGPGIYGYTF
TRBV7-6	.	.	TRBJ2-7	TGTGCCAGCAGCTTCGGGGATAGGGAGTACGAGCAGTACTTC	CASSFGDREYEQYF
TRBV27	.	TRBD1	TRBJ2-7	TGTGCCAGCAGTACAGGGGGGACTTCCTACGAGCAGTACTTC	CASSTGGTSYEQYF
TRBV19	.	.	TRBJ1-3	TGTGCCAGTAGTATCAAGGGGATCTCTGGAAACACCATATATTTT	CASSIKGISGNTIYF
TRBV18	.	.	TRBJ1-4	TGTGCCAGCTCACCAAGGTCGGGTATTGAAAAACTGTTTTTT	CASSPRSGIEKLFF
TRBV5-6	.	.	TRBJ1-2	TGTGCCAGCAGCGCCAGTTACGGGGGAGATCGGCAGAATGGCTACACCTTC	CASSASYGGDRQNGYTF
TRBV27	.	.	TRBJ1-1	TGTGCCAGCAGGCTACAGGGATTCACTGAAGCTTTCTTT	CASRLQGFTEAFF
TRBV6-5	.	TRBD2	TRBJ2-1	TGTGCCAGCAGTGGTACTAGCGGGAACTACAATGAGCAGTTCTTC	CASSGTSGNYNEQFF
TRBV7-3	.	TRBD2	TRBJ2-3	TGTGCCAGCAGCTTGACTAGCGGGAGTACAGATACGCAGTATTTT	CASSLTSGSTDTQYF
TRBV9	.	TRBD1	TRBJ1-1	TGTGCCAGCAGCGCAGGGGGAACCATGAACACTGAAGCTTTCTTT	CASSAGGTMNTEAFF
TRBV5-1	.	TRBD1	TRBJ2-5	TGCGCCAGCAGCTTCCGGGACAGGGGAGATGAGCAGTACTTC	CASSFRDRGDEQYF
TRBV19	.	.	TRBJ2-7	TGTGCCAGTAGTATAGGCAGGGACTACGAGCAGTACTTC	CASSIGRDYEQYF
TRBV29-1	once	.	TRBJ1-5	TGCAGCGTTGGAGGGCAGAATCAGCCCCAGCATTTT	CSVGGQNQPQHF
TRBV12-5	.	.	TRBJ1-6	TGTGCTAGTGGTCAGACGACAGATAATTCACCCCTCCACTTT	CASGQTTDNSPLHF
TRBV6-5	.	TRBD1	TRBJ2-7	TGTGCCAGCAGGGGACAGGGAAACGAGCAGTACTTC	CASRGQGNEQYF
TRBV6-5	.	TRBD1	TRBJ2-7	TGTGCCAGCAGTCGGACAGGGGGCAGCTACGAGCAGTACTTC	CASSRTGGSYEQYF
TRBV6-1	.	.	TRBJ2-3	TGTGCCAGCAGCCCTCGCACAGATACGCAGTATTTT	CASSPRTDTQYF
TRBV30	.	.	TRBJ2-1	TGTGCCTGGAGTGTGGGTTGGAGGGGAGCTGAGCAGTTCTTC	CAWSVGWRGAEQFF
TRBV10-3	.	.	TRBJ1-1	TGTGCCATCAGTGGCCGGACAGAGAACACTGAAGCTTTCTTT	CAISGRTENTEAFF
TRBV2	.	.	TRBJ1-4	TGTGCCAGTGTAAAGGTAGAAGACACAACTAATGAAAAACTGTTTTTT	CASVKVEDTTNEKLFF
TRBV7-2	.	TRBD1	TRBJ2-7	TGTGCCAGCGCCCTCCCTCAGGGGGACCCAACCTACGAGCAGTACTTC	CASALPQGDPTYEQYF
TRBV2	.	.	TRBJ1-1	TGTGCCAGCAATCAGGGTTGGAACACTGAAGCTTTCTTT	CASNQGWNTEAFF
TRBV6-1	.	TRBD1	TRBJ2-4	TGTGCCAGCAGTTCGGACAGGACCCTTGACATTCAGTACTTC	CASSSDRTLDIQYF
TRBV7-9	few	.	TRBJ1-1	TGTGCCAGCAGCTTAGGACGGAGGACTGAAGCTTTCTTT	CASSLGRRTEAFF
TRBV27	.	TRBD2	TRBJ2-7	TGTGCCAGCAGTTTCACCAGCGGGAGGGCGGAGCAGTACTTC	CASSFTSGRAEQYF
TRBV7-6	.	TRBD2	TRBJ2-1	TGTGCCAGCAGCATTTCTAGCGGGAGGGGTATCCATGAGCAGTTCTTC	CASSISSGRGIHEQFF
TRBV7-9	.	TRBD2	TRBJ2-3	TGTGCCAGCAGCTTAAGCGGGGGGGCTACAGATACGCAGTATTTT	CASSLSGGATDTQYF
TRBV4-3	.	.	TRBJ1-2	TGCGCCAGCAGCCAAGGGTGGGAATCGGGGGGATATGGCTACACCTTC	CASSQGWESGGYGYTF
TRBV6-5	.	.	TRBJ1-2	TGTGCCAGCGGTCGACAGGTGGATGGCTACACCTTC	CASGRQVDGYTF
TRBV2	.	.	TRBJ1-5	TGTGCCAGCAGTGATGGCAGAAAGAATCAGCCCCAGCATTTT	CASSDGRKNQPQHF
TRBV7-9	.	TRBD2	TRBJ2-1	TGTGCCAGCAGCTTGACTAGCGGGACATACAATGAGCAGTTCTTC	CASSLTSGTYNEQFF
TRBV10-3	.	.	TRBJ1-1	TGTGCCATCGCGGGAGGCAGTCGTGTTGAAGCTTTCTTT	CAIAGGSRVEAFF
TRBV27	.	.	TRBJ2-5	TGTGCCAGCAGTTTTTTAGGCGGGGAGACCCAGTACTTC	CASSFLGGETQYF
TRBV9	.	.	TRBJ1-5	TGTGCCAGCAGCCCTACAGGTCAGAGCAATCAGCCCCAGCATTTT	CASSPTGQSNQPQHF
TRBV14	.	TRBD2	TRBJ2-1	TGTGCCAGCAGCCAAGAAAGCGGGAGGGGATATGAGCAGTTCTTC	CASSQESGRGYEQFF